One sample yielded the 19 T cell receptor beta chains listed below, sequenced in a study of cytomegalovirus exposure and HLA in healthy donors. The study ran its PCR with 60 Vbeta and 13 Jbeta primers. The data were produced by immunoSEQ multiplex PCR, yet TCRdb's version contains in-frame clones alone and is incomplete. The sample yields about 140,000 clones, approximately 88% seen once. Sequenced sample: PBMCs. The receptor set was obtained from a woman in her thirties or forties in good health and CMV-seronegative.

The chain recombines TRBV5-1 with TRBJ2-1; 12 bases are a match to TRBD1. The CDR3 has 15 residues. The J segment lost 9 bases and the V segment lost 4 bases, leaving 8 bases of the junction unmatched. The germline V gene encodes CDR1 SGHRS and CDR2 YFSETQ. The CDR3 loop is CASSTTGTGGGEQFF. The CDR3 region has the DNA TGCGCCAGCAGCACCACCGGGACAGGGGGCGGTGAGCAGTTCTTC.

CDR3 in amino acids: CASSYGPETQYF. CDR3 DNA sequence: TGTGCCAGCAGTTACGGCCCGGAGACCCAGTACTTC. V and J are TRBV6-5 and TRBJ2-5; D unclear. V was shortened by 2 bases and J by 5 bases, with 6 bases between the two germline ends. CDR1 and CDR2 from the germline V gene are MNHEY and SVGAGI. CDR3 length equals 12 residues.

The CDR3: CASSGIAGTGSTNEQFF. CDR3 sequence (DNA): TGTGCCAGCAGCGGAATCGCCGGGACAGGGAGCACGAATGAGCAGTTCTTC. The chain couples TRBV5-4 to TRBJ2-1, with 9 bases identical to TRBD1. CDR3 size: 17 residues. Germline assignment: CDR1 SGHNT and CDR2 YYREEE (reference sequence). V shed 4 bases, J shed 7 bases, and the junction held 15 bases outside the gene matches.

The DNA for the CDR3 is TGTGCCAGCAGCCTCGCCGGGACAGGGTATGAAAAACTGTTTTTT. It translates to CASSLAGTGYEKLFF. This chain links TRBV25-1 with TRBJ1-4; 9 bases line up with TRBD1. Germline trimming cut 6 bases from V and 6 bases from J; bases unmatched to any gene: 8. This CDR3 has 15 residues. Germline loops: CDR1 MGHDK, CDR2 SYGVNS.

The V call is TRBV5-1, the J call TRBJ1-2; 9 nucleotides match TRBD1. The CDR3 is 16 residues long. The V segment lost 0 bases and the J segment 8 bases; nucleotides outside the gene matches: 11. Per the germline V gene, CDR1 is SGHRS and CDR2 is YFSETQ. The CDR3 sequence: CASSLAYRTGALGYTF. CDR3 nucleotides: TGCGCCAGCAGCTTGGCGTATAGGACAGGGGCTTTAGGCTACACCTTC.

This chain links TRBV5-4 with TRBJ2-1; the D gene is possibly TRBD1 (5 bases). Germline CDR1 and CDR2: SGHNT and YYREEE (reference sequence). This CDR3 region has 14 residues. V lost 2 bases to trimming and J lost 0 bases, with 6 bases between them. The CDR3 sequence: CASSFDSSYNEQFF. The CDR3 bases are TGTGCCAGCAGCTTCGACAGCTCCTACAATGAGCAGTTCTTC.

V is TRBV10-3 and J is TRBJ2-7; TRBD1 agrees at 7 bases. Unmatched junction bases numbered 12, after V lost 10 bases and J lost 3 bases. The CDR3 spans 14 residues. Germline CDR1 reads ENHRY; CDR2 reads SYGVKD. In DNA form, the CDR3 reads TGTGCCACCTCTACGGGACAGACCTTCTACGAGCAGTACTTC. Encoded protein: CATSTGQTFYEQYF.

This clone was detected only a few times. The rearrangement joins TRBV19 to TRBJ2-5, with TRBD2 identical over 8 bases. The CDR3 length is 13 residues. V shed 3 bases and J 4 bases; nucleotides not matched to a gene: 1. CDR1 is LNHDA and CDR2 is SQIVND in the germline V gene (reference sequence). CDR3 sequence: CASSMREAETQYF. The CDR3 DNA sequence: TGTGCCAGTAGTATGCGGGAGGCAGAGACCCAGTACTTC.

The chain carries TRBV5-1 and TRBJ2-7; D gene ambiguous. The CDR3 has 13 amino acids. V was pared by 3 bases and J by 2 bases, with 9 bases between. Germline lookup yields CDR1 SGHRS and CDR2 YFSETQ. Here the CDR3 reads CASSSNSAYEQYF. The CDR3 coding sequence is TGCGCCAGCAGCTCTAATTCCGCCTACGAGCAGTACTTC.

This clone was seen a single time. CDR3 region: CASSYYPSGNNEQFF. In DNA form, the CDR3 reads TGTGCCAGCAGTTACTACCCTAGCGGGAACAATGAGCAGTTCTTC. V and J are TRBV6-5 and TRBJ2-1; the match to TRBD2 covers 9 bases. The CDR3 runs 15 residues. The V segment lost 1 base and the J segment 5 bases; nucleotides outside the gene matches: 3. The germline V gene encodes CDR1 MNHEY and CDR2 SVGAGI.

The chain couples TRBV9 to TRBJ1-6; 8 nucleotides align to TRBD1. Losses at the gene ends were 2 bases for V and 8 bases for J; bases not matched to a gene: 12. The germline gives CDR1 SGDLS, CDR2 YYNGEE. The CDR3 covers 17 residues. Here the CDR3 DNA reads TGTGCCAGCAGCGTCCGGGACAGGATTCTCCCTGATTCACCCCTCCACTTT. Its translation: CASSVRDRILPDSPLHF.

The V and J genes are TRBV5-8 and TRBJ1-4; D may be TRBD1 (5 bases). Trimming left V 7 bases short and J 3 bases short, with 19 bases between. Looked up from germline, CDR1 is SGHTS and CDR2 is YDEGEE. CDR3 length: 16 residues. This CDR3 is CASGSGENLPNEKLFF. In nucleotides, the CDR3 is TGTGCCAGCGGGTCGGGGGAGAATCTACCTAATGAAAAACTGTTTTTT.

V usage is TRBV21-1 and J usage is TRBJ1-1; no check of the table's D call, TRBD1, against the DNA was made. TRBV21-1 is labeled a pseudogene. CDR3 length equals 19 residues. The CDR3 loop is CASIPGDPGQGAGDTEAFF. The CDR3 DNA sequence: TGTGCCAGCATCCCCGGGGACCCGGGACAGGGGGCAGGAGACACTGAAGCTTTCTTT.

The V and J genes are TRBV2 and TRBJ2-5; 16 bases map to TRBD2. Trimming removed 6 bases from V and 2 bases from J; junction bases left unmatched: 6. Germline values: CDR1 SNHLY, CDR2 FYNNEI. The CDR3 has 17 amino acids. The CDR3 region has the DNA TGTGCCAGCAGATTGGGACTAGCGGGAGGGGCACAAGAGACCCAGTACTTC. The encoded protein is CASRLGLAGGAQETQYF.

The V and J genes are TRBV6-1 and TRBJ1-4; TRBD1 aligns across 9 bases. Germline CDR1 reads MNHNS; CDR2 reads SASEGT. The CDR3 consists of 14 residues. V dropped 6 bases and J dropped 8; count of bases not matched to a gene: 7. CDR3 amino acids: CASSRGQGGEKLFF. CDR3 bases: TGTGCCAGCAGCCGGGGACAGGGCGGGGAAAAACTGTTTTTT.

The chain recombines TRBV5-1 with TRBJ2-3; 8 nucleotides line up with TRBD2. The CDR3 runs 16 residues. V dropped 5 bases and J dropped 4; count of bases not matched to a gene: 12. From germline, CDR1 is SGHRS and CDR2 YFSETQ. The CDR3 DNA follows: TGCGCCAGCAGTCTCAAGGGCGCTAGCGGGTCAGATACGCAGTATTTT. It translates to CASSLKGASGSDTQYF. The full variable domain, completed using reference TRBV5-1 and TRBJ2-3, is KAGVTQTPRYLIKTRGQQVTLSCSPISGHRSVSWYQQTPGQGLQFLFEYFSETQRNKGNFPGRFSGRQFSNSRSEMNVSTLELGDSALYLCASSLKGASGSDTQYFGPGTRLTVL.

This chain uses TRBV4-3 with TRBJ1-5; 8 nucleotides match TRBD1. V gave up 0 bases and J gave up 3 bases; unmatched junction bases: 13. Germline lookup yields CDR1 LGHNA and CDR2 YSLEER. This CDR3 comprises 19 residues. This CDR3 reads CASSQDQAGTGLVNQPQHF. In DNA, the CDR3 is TGCGCCAGCAGCCAAGATCAGGCCGGGACAGGACTTGTCAATCAGCCCCAGCATTTT.

CDR3 in DNA: TGCGCCAGCAGCCCGGGACAGGGATTAGCCGGGGAGCTGTTTTTT. Residues: CASSPGQGLAGELFF. The chain couples TRBV5-1 to TRBJ2-2, with 9 positions matching TRBD1. CDR1 and CDR2 (germline): SGHRS, YFSETQ. The CDR3 has 15 amino acids. With V trimmed by 4 bases and J by 6 bases, 7 bases remained unmatched.

This clone appeared a few times. V is TRBV9 and J is TRBJ2-5; the match to TRBD1 covers 7 bases. Losses at the gene ends were 4 bases for V and 1 base for J; bases not matched to a gene: 4. The CDR3 loop spans 14 amino acids. CDR1 and CDR2 from the germline V gene are SGDLS and YYNGEE. CDR3 in DNA: TGTGCCAGCAGCCCAGGGACAGTCCAAGAGACCCAGTACTTC. Its translation: CASSPGTVQETQYF.